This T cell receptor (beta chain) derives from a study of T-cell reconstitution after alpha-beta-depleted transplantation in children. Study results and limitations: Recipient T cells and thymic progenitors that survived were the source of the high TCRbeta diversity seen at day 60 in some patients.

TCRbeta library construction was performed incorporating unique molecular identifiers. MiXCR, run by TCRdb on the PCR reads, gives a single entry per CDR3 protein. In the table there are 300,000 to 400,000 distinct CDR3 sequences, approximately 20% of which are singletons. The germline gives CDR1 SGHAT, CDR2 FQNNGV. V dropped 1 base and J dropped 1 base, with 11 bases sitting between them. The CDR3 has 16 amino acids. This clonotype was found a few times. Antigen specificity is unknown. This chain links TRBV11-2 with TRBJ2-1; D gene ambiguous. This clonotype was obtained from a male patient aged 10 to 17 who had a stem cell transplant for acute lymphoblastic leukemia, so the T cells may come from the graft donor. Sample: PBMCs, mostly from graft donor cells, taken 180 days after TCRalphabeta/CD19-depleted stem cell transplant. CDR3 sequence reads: CASSLAWDLSYNEQFF. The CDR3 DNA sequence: TGTGCCAGCAGCTTAGCATGGGATTTATCCTACAATGAGCAGTTCTTC. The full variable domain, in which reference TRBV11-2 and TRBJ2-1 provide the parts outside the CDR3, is EAGVAQSPRYKIIEKRQSVAFWCNPISGHATLYWYQQILGQGPKLLIQFQNNGVVDDSQLPKDRFSAERLKGVDSTLKIQPAKLEDSAVYLCASSLAWDLSYNEQFFGPGTRLTVL.